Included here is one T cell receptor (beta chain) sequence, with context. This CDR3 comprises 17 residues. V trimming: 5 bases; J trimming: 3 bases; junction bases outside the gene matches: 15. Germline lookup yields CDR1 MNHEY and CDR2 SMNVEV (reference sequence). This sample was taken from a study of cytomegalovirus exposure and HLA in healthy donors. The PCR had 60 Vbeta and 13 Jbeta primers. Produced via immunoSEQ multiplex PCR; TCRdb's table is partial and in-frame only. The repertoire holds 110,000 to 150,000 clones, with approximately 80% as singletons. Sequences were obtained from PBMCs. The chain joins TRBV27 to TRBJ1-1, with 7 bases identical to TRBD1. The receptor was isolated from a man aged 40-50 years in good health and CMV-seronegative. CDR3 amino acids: CASSIATGVPLDTEAFF. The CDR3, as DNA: TGTGCCAGCAGTATAGCCACAGGGGTCCCCCTGGACACTGAAGCTTTCTTT.